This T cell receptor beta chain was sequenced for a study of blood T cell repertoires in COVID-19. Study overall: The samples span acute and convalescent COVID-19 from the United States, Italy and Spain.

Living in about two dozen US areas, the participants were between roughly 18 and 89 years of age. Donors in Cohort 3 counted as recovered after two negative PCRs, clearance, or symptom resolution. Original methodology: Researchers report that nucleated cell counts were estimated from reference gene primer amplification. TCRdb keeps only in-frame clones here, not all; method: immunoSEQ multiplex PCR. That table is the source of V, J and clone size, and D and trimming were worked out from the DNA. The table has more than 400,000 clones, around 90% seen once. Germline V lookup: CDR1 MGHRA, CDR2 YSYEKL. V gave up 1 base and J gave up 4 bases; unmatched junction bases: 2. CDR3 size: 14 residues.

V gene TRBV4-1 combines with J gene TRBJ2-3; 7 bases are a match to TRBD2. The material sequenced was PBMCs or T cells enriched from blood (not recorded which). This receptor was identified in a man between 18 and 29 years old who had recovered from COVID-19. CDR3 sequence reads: CASSQGGGADTQYF. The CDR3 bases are TGCGCCAGCAGCCAAGGGGGGGGTGCAGATACGCAGTATTTT.